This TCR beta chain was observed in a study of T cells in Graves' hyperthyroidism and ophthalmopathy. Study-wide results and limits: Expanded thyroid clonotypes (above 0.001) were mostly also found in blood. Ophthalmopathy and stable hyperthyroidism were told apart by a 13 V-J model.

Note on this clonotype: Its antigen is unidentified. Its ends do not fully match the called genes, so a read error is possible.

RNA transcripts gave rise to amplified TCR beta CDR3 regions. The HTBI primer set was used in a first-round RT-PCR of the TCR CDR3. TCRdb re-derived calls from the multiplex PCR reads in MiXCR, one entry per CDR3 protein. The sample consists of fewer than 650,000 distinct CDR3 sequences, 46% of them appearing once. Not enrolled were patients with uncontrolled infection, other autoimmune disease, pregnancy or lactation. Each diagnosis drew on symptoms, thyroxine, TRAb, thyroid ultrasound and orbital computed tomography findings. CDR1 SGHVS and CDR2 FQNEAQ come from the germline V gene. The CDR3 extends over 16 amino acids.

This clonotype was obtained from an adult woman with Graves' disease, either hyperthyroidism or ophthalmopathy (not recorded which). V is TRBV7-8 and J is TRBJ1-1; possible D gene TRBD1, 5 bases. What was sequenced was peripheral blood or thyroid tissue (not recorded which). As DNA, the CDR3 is TGCGCCAGCAGCCAAGATCCGGGGACGGGGAACACTGAAGCTTTCTTT. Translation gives CASSQDPGTGNTEAFF.